A selection of T cell receptor beta chains follows, all from one sample in a study of early T cells in non-severe SARS-CoV-2 infection. MiXCR, applied by TCRdb to the 5' RACE reads, yields one record per CDR3 protein. The sample includes roughly 75,000 distinct CDR3 sequences, approximately 10% seen only once; the top ten take around 4.7%. Sequenced: whole blood. The source of these receptors is an adult who was a healthcare worker with PCR-confirmed SARS-CoV-2 infection or an uninfected control (not recorded which). Both conserved end residues are trimmed from each CDR3.

J gene | V gene | CDR3 protein
TRBJ1-1 | TRBV3-1 | ASSQVRFTEAF
TRBJ1-4 | TRBV11-2 | ASSETGVAEKLF
TRBJ1-1 | TRBV29-1 | SGVLSRAHEAF
TRBJ2-7 | TRBV28 | ASSLWDYEQY
TRBJ2-7 | TRBV20-1 | SASSSREQY
TRBJ1-6 | TRBV5-1 | ASSPVEWGSPLH
TRBJ2-5 | TRBV6-6 | ASSYSTGKETQY
TRBJ2-5 | TRBV7-2 | ASSSVAGAPPYQETQY
TRBJ1-5 | TRBV3-1 | ASSKGGDDNQPQH
TRBJ2-1 | TRBV11-3 | ASSSYRDPNYEQF
TRBJ1-2 | TRBV19 | ASSFRTGGNYGYT
TRBJ1-1 | TRBV20-1 | SARANTEAF
TRBJ2-3 | TRBV12-3/TRBV12-4 | ASSLDVTSGGDSSTDTQY
TRBJ2-7 | TRBV7-9 | ASPRLAGVPGEQY
TRBJ1-1 | TRBV20-1 | SAQLQDGAF
TRBJ1-5 | TRBV4-1 | ASSLGRQTNQPQH
TRBJ1-2 | TRBV10-2 | ASSESGDRANYGYT
TRBJ1-2 | TRBV29-1 | SARRDGAYGYT
TRBJ1-4 | TRBV7-2 | ASSLVRAGGYEKLF
TRBJ1-1 | TRBV12-3/TRBV12-4 | ASSFREGTEAF
TRBJ1-2 | TRBV5-8 | ASGLQGAYGYT
TRBJ1-4 | TRBV18 | ASSPDRANEKLF
TRBJ1-1 | TRBV7-9 | ASSFRGVEAF
TRBJ2-3 | TRBV4-1 | ASSHEGTSTDTQY
TRBJ1-5 | TRBV19 | ASRHSGGNQPQH
TRBJ2-3 | TRBV7-8 | ASSFRVLAQDTQC
TRBJ2-7 | TRBV11-2 | ASSLVGRGPYEQY